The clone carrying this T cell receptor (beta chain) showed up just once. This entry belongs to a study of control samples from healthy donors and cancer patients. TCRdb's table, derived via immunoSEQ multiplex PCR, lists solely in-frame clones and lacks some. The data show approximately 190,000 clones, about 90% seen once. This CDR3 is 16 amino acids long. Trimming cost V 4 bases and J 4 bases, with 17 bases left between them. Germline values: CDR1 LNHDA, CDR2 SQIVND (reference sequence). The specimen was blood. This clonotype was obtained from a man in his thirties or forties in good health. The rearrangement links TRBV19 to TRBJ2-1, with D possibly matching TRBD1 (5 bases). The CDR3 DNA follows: TGTGCCAGTAGTAAGAACCAGGGCGGAAGATACAATGAGCAGTTCTTC. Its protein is CASSKNQGGRYNEQFF.